The T cell receptor (beta chain) described here comes from a study of identical twins. The study's findings and limits: There was an excess of low generation probability in the out-of-frame alpha sequences that twins shared.

This clonotype has more than one count but fewer than ten. Antigen: not known. The trim removed 2 bases at V and 1 base at J, leaving 10 bases unmatched. CDR3 size: 19 residues. TCRdb itself ran the 5' RACE reads through MiXCR, one entry per CDR3 protein. This table holds 500,000 to 700,000 distinct CDR3 sequences, around 7.4% found once. Separately, the same data were catalogued under a study of yellow fever vaccine responses in identical twins.

This TCR came from a woman younger than 30 in good health. This chain links TRBV12-3 or TRBV12-4 with TRBJ1-5; 11 nucleotides match TRBD1. Source material: PBMCs. The CDR3 region has the DNA TGTGCCAGCAGTTTACCGGGACAGGGGGGAGTAAGGAGCAATCAGCCCCAGCATTTT. Its protein product is CASSLPGQGGVRSNQPQHF.